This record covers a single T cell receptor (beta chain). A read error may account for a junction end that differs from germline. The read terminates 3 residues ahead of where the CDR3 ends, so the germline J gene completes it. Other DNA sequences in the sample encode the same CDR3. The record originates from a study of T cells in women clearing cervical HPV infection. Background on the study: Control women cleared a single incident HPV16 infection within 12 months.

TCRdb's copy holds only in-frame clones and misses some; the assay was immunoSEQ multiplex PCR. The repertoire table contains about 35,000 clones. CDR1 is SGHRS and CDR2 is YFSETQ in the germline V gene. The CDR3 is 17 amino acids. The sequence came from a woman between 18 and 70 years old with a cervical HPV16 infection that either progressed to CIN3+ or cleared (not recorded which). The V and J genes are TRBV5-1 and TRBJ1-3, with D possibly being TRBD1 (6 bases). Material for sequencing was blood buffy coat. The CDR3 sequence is CASSFGTLISSGNTIYF. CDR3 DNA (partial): TGCGCCAGCAGTTTCGGGACACTGATTAGCTCTGGAAACACG.